Listed here are 14 T cell receptor beta chains from one sample, sequenced in a study of blood T cells in healthy people across ages. Primers used in a second PCR of roughly 7 to 12 cycles were a sample-barcoded 5' primer and a J-beta primer mix. Via MiXCR, TCRdb re-called the 5' RACE reads, giving one row per CDR3 protein. The sample lists some 1.1 million distinct CDR3 sequences, less than 45% occurring once. The sequenced sample was blood. The receptors here all came from a man aged 18 to 30 in good health.

The chain recombines TRBV20-1 with TRBJ2-1; 10 positions agree with TRBD1. The closer fit of TRBJ2-7 to the DNA end suggests the J call may be wrong. Germline CDR1 and CDR2: DFQATT and SNEGSKA (reference sequence). The CDR3 totals 15 residues. The CDR3 here is CSARDDRGHDNEQYF. DNA for the CDR3: TGCAGTGCTAGAGATGACAGGGGGCATGACAATGAGCAGTACTTC.

This clonotype was picked up a small number of times. CDR3 DNA sequence: TGCGCCAGCAGCAGGCCAGAGGGGGCAGCTAATGAAAAACTGTTTTTT. This encodes CASSRPEGAANEKLFF. V usage is TRBV5-1 and J usage is TRBJ1-4, with 7 bases fitting TRBD1. Germline CDR1 is SGHRS and CDR2 is YFSETQ. The CDR3 consists of 16 residues. Trimming took 4 bases from V and 3 from J; bases not matched to a gene: 9.

The V call is TRBV28, the J call TRBJ2-2; the D call may be TRBD1 or TRBD2 (5 bases each). V was trimmed by 4 bases and J by 3 bases, leaving 18 bases between them. Germline V gene data show CDR1 as MDHEN and CDR2 as SYDVKM. The CDR3 runs 17 residues. This chain's CDR3 is CASSSGAMRRDTGELFF. The DNA of the CDR3 is TGTGCCAGCAGTTCCGGGGCAATGCGTAGGGACACCGGGGAGCTGTTTTTT. The full variable domain, with the rest looked up from reference TRBV28 and TRBJ2-2, is DVKVTQSSRYLVKRTGEKVFLECVQDMDHENMFWYRQDPGLGLRLIYFSYDVKMKEKGDIPEGYSVSREKKERFSLILESASTNQTSMYLCASSSGAMRRDTGELFFGEGSRLTVL.

CDR3 nucleotides: TGCAGCGTTGGGTCAGGGAATCAGCCCCAGCATTTT. Protein sequence: CSVGSGNQPQHF. The rearrangement joins TRBV29-1 to TRBJ1-5; TRBD1 might be the D (5 bases). CDR1 is SQVTM, CDR2 ANQGSEA, per germline. Trimming shortened V by 4 bases and J by 4 bases, and 8 bases separated the two germline ends. The CDR3 runs to 12 residues. The full variable domain, with the rest looked up from reference TRBV29-1 and TRBJ1-5, is SAVISQKPSRDICQRGTSLTIQCQVDSQVTMMFWYRQQPGQSLTLIATANQGSEATYESGFVIDKFPISRPNLTFSTLTVSNMSPEDSSIYLCSVGSGNQPQHFGDGTRLSIL.

In this sample, this clonotype turned up a few times. The V call is TRBV10-3, the J call TRBJ2-5, with 7 nucleotides matching TRBD1. This CDR3 has 16 residues. CDR1 is ENHRY, CDR2 SYGVKD, per germline. Losses at the gene ends were 0 bases for V and 0 bases for J; bases not matched to a gene: 4. CDR3 DNA: TGTGCCATCAGTGAGTCGACAGGGCCGTACCAAGAGACCCAGTACTTC. Translated, it gives CAISESTGPYQETQYF.

This chain uses TRBV12-3 or TRBV12-4 with TRBJ1-3; D remains unclear. The CDR3 consists of 13 residues. V was trimmed by 5 bases and J by 2 bases, leaving 7 bases between them. CDR3 sequence: CASSLIAGNTIYF. The CDR3, as DNA: TGTGCCAGCAGTCTAATAGCTGGAAACACCATATATTTT.

The chain recombines TRBV20-1 with TRBJ1-1, with unresolved D. There are 8 residues in the CDR3. CDR1 is DFQATT and CDR2 is SNEGSKA in the germline V gene (reference sequence). This CDR3 reads CRPRGAFF. The CDR3 DNA reads as TGCAGGCCCCGCGGGGCTTTCTTT.

In its sample, this clonotype was seen a few times. The V call is TRBV12-3 or TRBV12-4, the J call TRBJ1-5, with 7 bases aligning to TRBD1. Trimming at V came to 2 bases and at J to 7 bases, leaving 11 bases not matched to a gene. The CDR3 spans 16 residues. The CDR3, as DNA: TGTGCCAGCAGTTTACGACAGGGCGTCTCAGGACAGCCCCAGCATTTT. Translation gives CASSLRQGVSGQPQHF.

To note about this clonotype: This may stem from a read error, because a much larger clone lies one nucleotide away. The V gene is TRBV7-2, the J gene TRBJ2-3, with D possibly matching TRBD2 (6 bases). The ends were cut back, 8 bases at V and 8 bases at J, with 14 bases in the middle. This CDR3 has 12 amino acids. CDR1 SGHTA and CDR2 FQGNSA come from the germline V gene. The CDR3 DNA is TGTGCCAGCCGCCCGGGGGTTGGTACGCAGTATTTT. It yields the protein CASRPGVGTQYF.

CDR3 loop: CASSFTDRGHRYGYTF. The CDR3 region has the DNA TGTGCCAGCAGTTTTACGGACAGGGGGCATCGATATGGCTACACCTTC. V is TRBV12-3 or TRBV12-4 and J is TRBJ1-2; 11 bases align to TRBD1. With 3 bases clipped from V and 5 bases from J, the junction kept 8 bases outside the gene matches. The CDR3 extends over 16 amino acids.

There are a few counts of this clonotype. The chain employs TRBV6-2 or TRBV6-3 and TRBJ2-2; D remains unclear. CDR3 length: 13 amino acids. Germline values: CDR1 MNHEY, CDR2 SVGEGT. Trimming took 0 bases from V and 5 from J, leaving 4 bases between them. CDR3: CASSYSRTGELFF. The CDR3 bases are TGTGCCAGCAGTTACTCCAGGACCGGGGAGCTGTTTTTT.

The chain recombines TRBV20-1 with TRBJ2-3; the D gene is possibly TRBD1 (5 bases). CDR1 and CDR2 from the germline V gene are DFQATT and SNEGSKA (reference sequence). The CDR3 extends over 14 amino acids. V dropped 7 bases and J dropped 0 bases, with 14 bases sitting between them. Here the CDR3 DNA reads TGCAGTGGGCAGACAGAGGCTAGCACAGATACGCAGTATTTT. Its protein product is CSGQTEASTDTQYF.

The table lists this clonotype with a count of one. The chain is built from TRBV6-2 or TRBV6-3 and TRBJ2-4; 10 bases are shared with TRBD2. The J call may not be correct, given that the DNA end is closer to TRBJ2-7. The CDR3 runs 16 residues. Germline V lookup: CDR1 MNHEY, CDR2 SVGEGT. The DNA for the CDR3 is TGTGCCAGCAGTTACTCGAAACTAGCGGGGCTCTACGAGCAGTACTTC. Its protein product is CASSYSKLAGLYEQYF.

The V gene is TRBV6-6, the J gene TRBJ1-5; D is uncertain. Between the trimmed V and J ends, which lost 3 bases and 3 bases, there was a span of 12 bases. The CDR3 loop spans 15 amino acids. Germline CDR1 reads MNHNY; CDR2 reads SVGAGI (reference sequence). In DNA form, the CDR3 reads TGTGCCAGCAGTTATTTTCGGCAGTCCAATCAGCCCCAGCATTTT. Amino acids: CASSYFRQSNQPQHF.